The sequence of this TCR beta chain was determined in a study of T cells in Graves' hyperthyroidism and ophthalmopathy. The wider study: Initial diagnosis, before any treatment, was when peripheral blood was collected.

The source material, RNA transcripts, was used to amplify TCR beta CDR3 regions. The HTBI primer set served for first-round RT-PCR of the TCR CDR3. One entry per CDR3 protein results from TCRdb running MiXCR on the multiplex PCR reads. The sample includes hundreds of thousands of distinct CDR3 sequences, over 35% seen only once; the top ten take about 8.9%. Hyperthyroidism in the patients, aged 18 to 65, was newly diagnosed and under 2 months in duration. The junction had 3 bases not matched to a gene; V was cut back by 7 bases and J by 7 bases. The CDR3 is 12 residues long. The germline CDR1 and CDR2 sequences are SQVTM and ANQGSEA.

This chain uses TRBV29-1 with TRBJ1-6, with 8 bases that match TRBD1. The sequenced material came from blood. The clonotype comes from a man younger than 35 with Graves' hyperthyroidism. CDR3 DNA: TGCAGCGGATCAGGGGGCAATTCACCCCTCCACTTT. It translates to CSGSGGNSPLHF.